A selection of T cell receptor beta chains follows, all from one sample in a study of blood T cell repertoires in COVID-19. Assay used: immunoSEQ multiplex PCR; TCRdb lists only in-frame clones, some missing. The sample yields 220,000 or so clones, 80% to 90% seen once. Sequenced sample: PBMCs or T cells enriched from blood (not recorded which). The receptors here all came from a woman younger than 30 in a cohort exposed to, infected with or recovered from COVID-19 (not recorded which). Both conserved end residues are part of each CDR3. Each record gives: clone size, V gene, D gene, J gene, CDR3 DNA, CDR3 protein. A D gene is named only where the DNA matches it firmly. Only some rows state a clone size, as once, few, many or a class for expanded clones.

>NA|TRBV12-3/TRBV12-4|NA|TRBJ1-2
TGTGCCAGCAGTTTATCCCGCTATGGCTACACCTTC
CASSLSRYGYTF
>NA|TRBV18|TRBD1|TRBJ2-7
TGTGCCAGCTCCGTCACAGGGGGCCCTGTATGGGAGCAGTACTTC
CASSVTGGPVWEQYF
>once|TRBV3-1/TRBV3-2|NA|TRBJ1-1
TGTGCCAGCAGCCCAGGTCCCGGGGACACTGAAGCTTTCTTT
CASSPGPGDTEAFF
>NA|TRBV2|TRBD1|TRBJ1-5
TGTGCCAGCAGGGATGACAGGGGTTTGCAGCCCCAGCATTTT
CASRDDRGLQPQHF
>once|TRBV7-2|TRBD1|TRBJ1-5
TGTGCCAGCAGCTTGAGACAGGGGAATCAGCCCCAGCATTTT
CASSLRQGNQPQHF
>NA|TRBV19|TRBD1|TRBJ2-1
TGTGCCAGTAGTAAGGAGACAGGGGGAAATGAGCAGTTCTTC
CASSKETGGNEQFF
>few|TRBV25-1|NA|TRBJ1-3
TGTGCCAGCAGTGACCTGGAGGGAGCTGGAAACACCATATATTTT
CASSDLEGAGNTIYF
>NA|TRBV3-1/TRBV3-2|NA|TRBJ1-2
TGTGCCAGCAGCCCTTCAGGGACTTTCAACTATGGCTACACCTTC
CASSPSGTFNYGYTF
>NA|TRBV19|TRBD1|TRBJ1-5
TGTGCCAGTAGTATAGAGCCGCCGGACAGGGGCCAAATTAGCAATCAGCCCCAGCATTTT
CASSIEPPDRGQISNQPQHF
>NA|TRBV5-1|NA|TRBJ1-1
TGCGCCAGCAGCGTTGACCCGAGGGAGAACACTGAAGCTTTCTTT
CASSVDPRENTEAFF
>NA|TRBV3-1/TRBV3-2|TRBD2|TRBJ2-1
TGTGCCAGCAGCCTCGTAGCGGGAGTAGCCTACAATGAGCAGTTCTTC
CASSLVAGVAYNEQFF
>NA|TRBV5-1|NA|TRBJ1-2
TGCGCCAGCAGCCTAACGGGGGTCGGCGGGTATGGCTACACCTTC
CASSLTGVGGYGYTF
>once|TRBV11-2|NA|TRBJ2-2
TGTGCCAGCAGCTCCGGAACAGGGTCGGTCGGGGAGCTGTTTTTT
CASSSGTGSVGELFF
>once|TRBV11-2|NA|TRBJ2-3
TGTGCCAGCAGCCCGTATCGGGGGTGGGAGACAGATACGCAGTATTTT
CASSPYRGWETDTQYF
>few|TRBV2|NA|TRBJ2-5
TGTGCCAGCAGGGGGGGGCCAGAGGAGACCCAGTACTTC
CASRGGPEETQYF
>NA|TRBV7-2|TRBD2|TRBJ2-5
TGTGCCAGCAGCCAGCAGCTAGCGGGAGAAGAGACCCAGTACTTC
CASSQQLAGEETQYF
>NA|TRBV7-9|TRBD1|TRBJ1-2
TGTGCCAGCAGCTTAGCCGGGACAGGGAGGGATGGCTACACCTTC
CASSLAGTGRDGYTF
>NA|TRBV11-2|TRBD1|TRBJ2-7
TGTGCCAGCAGCCAAGGGACAGGGGGCTTAAGCTCCTACGAGCAGTACTTC
CASSQGTGGLSSYEQYF
>NA|TRBV27|NA|TRBJ1-5
TGTGCCAGCAGTGGAGGGTGGAATCAGCCCCAGCATTTT
CASSGGWNQPQHF
>once|TRBV30|NA|TRBJ2-7
TGTGCCTGGAGTCAGGGGTTAAGAAACGAGCAGTACTTC
CAWSQGLRNEQYF
>NA|TRBV2|TRBD1|TRBJ1-5
TGTGCCAGCAGGGACGACAGGGGGAATCAGCCCCAGCATTTT
CASRDDRGNQPQHF
>NA|TRBV9|NA|TRBJ2-1
TGTGCCAGCAGCGCCACTAGCTCAGTAAGTAATGAGCAGTTCTTC
CASSATSSVSNEQFF
>NA|TRBV3-1/TRBV3-2|NA|TRBJ1-2
TGTGCCAGCAGCCAAGAAGAGTTCTATGGCTACACCTTC
CASSQEEFYGYTF
>NA|TRBV28|TRBD2|TRBJ2-4
TGTGCCAGCAGTTTAGGCGGGGGCAAAAACATTCAGTACTTC
CASSLGGGKNIQYF
>NA|TRBV28|TRBD1|TRBJ2-7
TGTGCCAGCAGTCTCACCAGCGGACAGGGGCAGTACTTC
CASSLTSGQGQYF
>NA|TRBV5-1|TRBD2|TRBJ2-1
TGCGCCAGCAGCTTAGGGACTATCCCGAATGAGCAGTTCTTC
CASSLGTIPNEQFF
>NA|TRBV19|TRBD1|TRBJ1-4
TGTGCCAGTAGTCTTGGACAGGGTTTTTTTGAACTGTTTTTT
CASSLGQGFFELFF
>NA|TRBV6-5|NA|TRBJ1-3
TGTGCCAGCAGTTACTCTGGAGGAAGGGTCGGAAACACCATATATTTT
CASSYSGGRVGNTIYF
>NA|TRBV11-2|TRBD1|TRBJ2-1
TGTGCCAGCAGCATGGGACAGGGAAATGAGCAGTTCTTC
CASSMGQGNEQFF
>NA|TRBV2|NA|TRBJ1-2
TGTGCCAGCACAGAAAACTATGGCTACACCTTC
CASTENYGYTF
>NA|TRBV5-1|TRBD2|TRBJ2-2
TGCGCCAGCAGCTTGTCGGGACTAGCGGTTAACACCGGGGAGCTGTTTTTT
CASSLSGLAVNTGELFF
>NA|TRBV5-4|TRBD1|TRBJ2-3
TGTGCCAGCAGCTTGGGGACAGGGCGCACAGATACGCAGTATTTT
CASSLGTGRTDTQYF
>NA|TRBV11-2|NA|TRBJ1-5
TGTGCCAGCAGCTCAGAGACGGGGAGGGGGAATCAGCCCCAGCATTTT
CASSSETGRGNQPQHF
>NA|TRBV10-2|TRBD1|TRBJ2-7
TGCGCCAGCAGTGAGTTGGTTTGGGGACAGGGTGTGTACGAGCAGTACTTC
CASSELVWGQGVYEQYF
>NA|TRBV12-3/TRBV12-4|NA|TRBJ2-1
TGTGCCAGCAGTAGTCTAGCGTTCGGTGAGCAGTTCTTC
CASSSLAFGEQFF
>NA|TRBV5-5|NA|TRBJ1-3
TGTGCCAGCAGCTTGGGTCACTCTGGAAACACCATATATTTT
CASSLGHSGNTIYF
>NA|TRBV3-1/TRBV3-2|NA|TRBJ2-1
TGTGCCAGCAGCCCGACTCCCTCTGGAACCTACAATGAGCAGTTCTTC
CASSPTPSGTYNEQFF
>NA|TRBV7-7|TRBD1|TRBJ2-5
TGTGCCAGCAGTCCGAATCAAGGGGGCCGGGAGACCCAGTACTTC
CASSPNQGGRETQYF
>few|TRBV18|NA|TRBJ1-1
TGTGCCAGCTCACTTGGATCACCGGGGACTGAAGCTTTCTTT
CASSLGSPGTEAFF